This TCR beta chain was recorded in a study of Ad26.COV2.S vaccination and SARS-CoV-2 variants. Study in general: Vaccine-arm donor from the placebo-controlled COV1001 Ad26.COV2.S trial. By the intramuscular route, Ad26.COV2.S was given once, or twice 56 days apart.

Germline V gene sequence: CDR1 SEHNR, CDR2 FQNEAQ (reference sequence). Losses at the gene ends were 0 bases for V and 7 bases for J; bases not matched to a gene: 2. The CDR3 runs to 14 residues. Note on this clone: The antigen is not known.

Treatment given: roughly 18 received Ad26.COV2.S at low or high dose, single or two shots; 5 received placebo; per-sample allocation not given. Vaccine and placebo recipients were sampled on day 63 after the first injection. The individual, an adult aged 18-55 years, was a donor in Boston. Measured with immunoSEQ multiplex PCR; TCRdb has only the in-frame clones, and not every one. The table records over 350,000 clones, roughly nine tenths of them present only once. Study conclusions and caveats: Researchers reported similar non-spike TCR breadth in vaccine and placebo recipients.

This sequence originates from a person between 18 and 65 years old who received the Ad26.COV2.S COVID-19 vaccine or a placebo. The chain couples TRBV7-9 to TRBJ1-4; 7 nucleotides agree with TRBD1. The sequencing used peripheral blood, collected in a trial of Ad26.COV2.S vaccine versus placebo. The CDR3 protein is CASSLARGAEKLFF. DNA of the CDR3: TGTGCCAGCAGCTTAGCCAGGGGGGCTGAAAAACTGTTTTTT.